A single sample gave rise to the 3 T cell receptor beta chains below, sequenced in a study of blood T cell repertoires in COVID-19. Clones were sequenced by immunoSEQ multiplex PCR, and TCRdb holds only the in-frame ones, with some missing. The top ten clones hold 9% to 9.5% of a sample with about 280,000 clones, roughly 87% of them seen once. The sequenced material came from peripheral blood. The receptors derive from a man aged 18 to 35 with active or convalescent COVID-19.

This sequence joins TRBV27 and TRBJ1-1, with 7 bases aligning to TRBD1. This CDR3 has 14 residues. The junction had 11 bases not matched to a gene; V was cut back by 6 bases and J by 7 bases. Per germline, CDR1 MNHEY and CDR2 SMNVEV (reference sequence). The CDR3: CASSTQGTDIEAFF. Written as DNA, the CDR3 is TGTGCCAGCAGCACACAAGGGACAGATATTGAAGCTTTCTTT.

The chain couples TRBV18 to TRBJ1-2, with 9 nucleotides matching TRBD1. This CDR3 has 16 amino acids. With 4 bases clipped from V and 5 bases from J, the junction kept 11 bases outside the gene matches. Germline V gene sequence: CDR1 KGHSH, CDR2 LQKENI. As DNA, the CDR3 is TGTGCCAGCTCACTAGTCACAGGGGGCCTTGTGTATGGCTACACCTTC. It specifies CASSLVTGGLVYGYTF.

This chain joins TRBV7-2 and TRBJ1-4; 9 nucleotides line up with TRBD1. This CDR3 is 17 amino acids long. With V trimmed by 2 bases and J by 7 bases, 11 bases remained unmatched. The germline V gene encodes CDR1 SGHTA and CDR2 FQGNSA. CDR3 DNA sequence: TGTGCCAGCAGCTTACGAGGTTCGGGACAGGGAAGTGAAAAACTGTTTTTT. This sequence encodes CASSLRGSGQGSEKLFF.